This T cell receptor (beta chain) was identified during a study of patients and donors after allogeneic stem cell transplantation. MiXCR, applied by TCRdb to the RT-PCR reads, yields one record per CDR3 protein. The sample gives 410,000 or so distinct CDR3 sequences, 16% of which show up once; over 6% is in the top ten. In germline, CDR1 is DFQATT, CDR2 SNEGSKA (reference sequence). The CDR3 covers 12 residues. Trimming left V 3 bases short and J 2 bases short, with 8 bases between. Sequencing input: blood, either unsorted or a sorted T cell fraction (not recorded which). The receptor's source is a human donor who was either an allogeneic HSCT recipient or a stem cell or donor lymphocyte infusion donor (not recorded which). It is not recorded whose cells these are; they may come from a transplant donor. The chain is built from TRBV20-1 and TRBJ2-7; D is undetermined. The CDR3 DNA reads as TGCAGTGCTAGGACGCCGACCTACGAGCAGTACTTC. Residues: CSARTPTYEQYF.